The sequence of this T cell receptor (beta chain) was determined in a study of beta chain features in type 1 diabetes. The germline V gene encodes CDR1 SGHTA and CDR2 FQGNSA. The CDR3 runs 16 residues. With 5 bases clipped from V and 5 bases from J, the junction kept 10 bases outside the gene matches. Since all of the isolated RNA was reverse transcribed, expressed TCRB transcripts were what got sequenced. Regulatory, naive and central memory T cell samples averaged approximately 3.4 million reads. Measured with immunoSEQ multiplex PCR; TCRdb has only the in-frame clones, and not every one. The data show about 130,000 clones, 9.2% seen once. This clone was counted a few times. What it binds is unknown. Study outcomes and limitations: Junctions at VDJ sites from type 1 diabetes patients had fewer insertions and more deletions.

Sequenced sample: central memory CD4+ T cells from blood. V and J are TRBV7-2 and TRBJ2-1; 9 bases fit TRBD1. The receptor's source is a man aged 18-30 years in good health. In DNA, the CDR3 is TGTGCCAGCAGCCCCCCGACAGGGGGTATGAACAATGAGCAGTTCTTC. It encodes CASSPPTGGMNNEQFF.